A selection of T cell receptor beta chains follows, all from one sample in a study of post-analysis software for immune sequencing data. TCRdb processed the PCR reads anew with MiXCR; each CDR3 protein has one entry. The data hold over 300,000 distinct CDR3 sequences, with roughly 35% observed a single time. The specimen was blood. The receptor set was obtained from a girl aged 5 to 17 with multiple sclerosis. Each CDR3 is given with its conserved first and last residue. The D gene is left open where the match is weak. Expanded clones are given a class, and other clones once, few, many or no size at all.

. | . | TRBJ1-5 | TRBV12-3/TRBV12-4 | TGTGCCAGCACACAGGGTGGAGGACAGCCCCAGCATTTT | CASTQGGGQPQHF
. | TRBD2 | TRBJ2-5 | TRBV5-1 | TGCGCCAGCAGAGTCGGGGGGGTCCAAGGGACCCAGTACTTC | CASRVGGVQGTQYF
. | TRBD1 | TRBJ1-5 | TRBV20-1 | TGCAGTGCTAGTCGAGGGGGCTATCAGCCCCAGCATTTT | CSASRGGYQPQHF
few | . | TRBJ2-7 | TRBV6-1 | TGTGCCAGCAGTGAACAGGGGCAGGGAATCTACGAGCAGTACTTC | CASSEQGQGIYEQYF
. | . | TRBJ2-1 | TRBV20-1 | TGCAGTGCTTCCGATGGGGGGTACAATGAGCAGTTCTTC | CSASDGGYNEQFF
many | . | TRBJ1-4 | TRBV7-9 | TGTGCCAGCAGCTTAGCGGCAGGACGAACTAATGAAAAACTGTTTTTT | CASSLAAGRTNEKLFF
many | . | TRBJ2-4 | TRBV10-3 | TGTGCCATCAGCTCCGCTGGAGCCAAAAACATTCAGTACTTC | CAISSAGAKNIQYF
. | . | TRBJ1-5 | TRBV7-2 | TGTGCCAGCAGCGAAAGGTTAAATAGCAATCAGCCCCAGCATTTT | CASSERLNSNQPQHF
. | . | TRBJ1-1 | TRBV5-1 | TGCGCCAGCAGCCCGCCCTCGGGACGGGGGAACACTGAAGCTTTCTTT | CASSPPSGRGNTEAFF
. | TRBD1 | TRBJ2-7 | TRBV20-1 | TGCAGTGCACGGCCGGACAGGGGGCGCGGGCAGTACTTC | CSARPDRGRGQYF
. | TRBD2 | TRBJ2-3 | TRBV29-1 | TGCAGCGTTGGCCTAGCGGGGGGCGGTAGCACAGATACGCAGTATTTT | CSVGLAGGGSTDTQYF
. | . | TRBJ2-3 | TRBV29-1 | TGCAGCGTTGAAGGGGACGAAGATACGCAGTATTTT | CSVEGDEDTQYF
. | . | TRBJ1-4 | TRBV5-1 | TGCGCCAGCAGCTTGGGGAGGTCCGAGACTGAAAAACTGTTTTTT | CASSLGRSETEKLFF
. | . | TRBJ1-5 | TRBV2 | TGTGCCAGCAGGGAAGCGGCAAGCAATCAGCCCCAGCATTTT | CASREAASNQPQHF
. | . | TRBJ2-7 | TRBV20-1 | TGCAGTGCCACTGCCTCTAGGGCCCAGCAGTACTTC | CSATASRAQQYF
. | . | TRBJ2-1 | TRBV9 | TGTGCCAGCAGCGGACAAGCGGAGCCATGGTCCTACAATGAGCAGTTCTTC | CASSGQAEPWSYNEQFF
. | . | TRBJ1-2 | TRBV11-2 | TGTGCCAGCAGCTTAGGGCCCGAAAGTAACTATGGCTACACCTTC | CASSLGPESNYGYTF
. | TRBD1 | TRBJ1-6 | TRBV9 | TGTGCCAGCAGCTCGGGGACAGGGGGCATTTCCTATAATTCACCCCTCCACTTT | CASSSGTGGISYNSPLHF
few | TRBD2 | TRBJ2-1 | TRBV7-2 | TGTGCCAGCAGCAGCGTGGGGGGGAAATACAATGAGCAGTTCTTC | CASSSVGGKYNEQFF
. | . | TRBJ1-1 | TRBV10-3 | TGTGCCATCAGTGCTCAGGGAGGGAACACTGAAGCTTTCTTT | CAISAQGGNTEAFF
. | . | TRBJ1-4 | TRBV5-1 | TGCGCCAGCAGCCAACAGACAGCAACTAATGAAAAACTGTTTTTT | CASSQQTATNEKLFF
. | TRBD1 | TRBJ2-7 | TRBV6-1 | TGTGCCAGCAGGCCCATCGGGACAGCCGGGACCTACGAGCAGTACTTC | CASRPIGTAGTYEQYF
. | . | TRBJ1-6 | TRBV10-3 | TGTGCCATCAGTGAGGGGGGGAGCTCCTATAATTCACCCCTCCACTTT | CAISEGGSSYNSPLHF
few | . | TRBJ1-2 | TRBV27 | TGTGCCAGCAGTTTATCCGGGTACTCTAACTTTAACTATGGCTACACCTTC | CASSLSGYSNFNYGYTF
. | . | TRBJ2-3 | TRBV7-2 | TGTGCCAGCAGCTTAAACACAGGGAGTACAGATACGCAGTATTTT | CASSLNTGSTDTQYF
few | TRBD2 | TRBJ2-1 | TRBV2 | TGTGCCAGCAGGGTCGGGATCCTAGCGGGGGAGTCCAATGAGCAGTTCTTC | CASRVGILAGESNEQFF
few | . | TRBJ1-5 | TRBV9 | TGTGCCAGCAGCCTGGGGGGCAGCGAGGTGCAGCCCCAGCATTTT | CASSLGGSEVQPQHF
few | TRBD1 | TRBJ2-5 | TRBV24-1 | TGTGCCACCAGTGACCCGGGGACAGGGAGAGAGACCCAGTACTTC | CATSDPGTGRETQYF
. | TRBD1 | TRBJ2-6 | TRBV4-1 | TGCGCCAGCAGCCAAGATTCTTGGGACAGTCTGTCCGGGGCCAACGTCCTGACTTTC | CASSQDSWDSLSGANVLTF
few | TRBD1 | TRBJ2-7 | TRBV5-6 | TGTGCCAGCAGCTTGCCACCGGGACAGGTATCCTACGAGCAGTACTTC | CASSLPPGQVSYEQYF
few | . | TRBJ1-2 | TRBV6-5 | TGTGCCAGCAGCCCCCGGGACACCGCCGGCTACACCTTC | CASSPRDTAGYTF
. | . | TRBJ1-5 | TRBV12-3/TRBV12-4 | TGTGCCAGCAGTTCAGGGGATCAGCCCCAGCATTTT | CASSSGDQPQHF
. | . | TRBJ2-2 | TRBV7-9 | TGTGCCAGCACCCTTGCCGGAGGCGGCAACACCGGGGAGCTGTTTTTT | CASTLAGGGNTGELFF
. | TRBD1 | TRBJ2-5 | TRBV28 | TGTGCCAGCACCCGTACAGGGGGAATGGAGACCCAGTACTTC | CASTRTGGMETQYF
few | . | TRBJ1-3 | TRBV20-1 | TGCAGTGCTAGAGCTGCCTCTACAGGGAATGGGAACACCATATATTTT | CSARAASTGNGNTIYF
. | . | TRBJ1-4 | TRBV5-6 | TGTGCCAGCAGCCCCTCGGGGACTAATGAAAAACGGTTTTTT | CASSPSGTNEKRFF
. | . | TRBJ2-7 | TRBV9 | TGTGCCAGCAGCGTAGATCCAAGCTTCTACGAGCAGTACTTC | CASSVDPSFYEQYF
. | TRBD1 | TRBJ1-5 | TRBV6-6 | TGTGCCAGCAGTAACGCAGGGGGCGCGGAGCAGCCCCAGCATTTT | CASSNAGGAEQPQHF
. | TRBD1 | TRBJ2-7 | TRBV5-1 | TGCGCCAGCAGGTGGAATACAGGGGGCTCCTACGAGCAGTACTTC | CASRWNTGGSYEQYF
. | . | TRBJ1-2 | TRBV20-1 | TGCAGTGCTAGAGATGGGGTTTATGGCTACACCTTC | CSARDGVYGYTF
many | . | TRBJ2-7 | TRBV12-3/TRBV12-4 | TGTGCCAGCAGTTTGGGGCGTGGATACTCCTACGAGCAGTACTTC | CASSLGRGYSYEQYF
few | . | TRBJ1-5 | TRBV10-2 | TGCGCCAGCAGTGCGACAGTTAGCAATCAGCCCCAGCATTTT | CASSATVSNQPQHF
. | TRBD1 | TRBJ2-5 | TRBV25-1 | TGTGCCAGCAGTGATCCGGGCAGGGGGCTTGAGACCCAGTACTTC | CASSDPGRGLETQYF
. | . | TRBJ2-5 | TRBV6-2/TRBV6-3 | TGTGCCAGCAGTTACGTGGGGCGGACCCAGTACTTC | CASSYVGRTQYF
few | TRBD1 | TRBJ2-7 | TRBV5-1 | TGCGCCAGCAGCCTCACCGGGACAGACTACGAGCAGTACTTC | CASSLTGTDYEQYF
few | TRBD1 | TRBJ1-5 | TRBV15 | TGTGCCACCAGCAGAGATCGACCGGACAGGGACCAGCATTTT | CATSRDRPDRDQHF
. | . | TRBJ2-1 | TRBV4-2 | TGTGCCAGCAGCCAAGAAGGGGGGGACTACAATGAGCAGTTCTTC | CASSQEGGDYNEQFF
many | TRBD1 | TRBJ1-2 | TRBV18 | TGTGCCAGCTCACCGTCAGGGGGTACGGTCTCTGGCTACACCTTC | CASSPSGGTVSGYTF
. | . | TRBJ2-6 | TRBV7-9 | TGTGCCAGCAGCTTTCAAGGAACTGGGGCCAACGTCCTGACTTTC | CASSFQGTGANVLTF